These 21 T cell receptor beta chains share one sample of origin, sequenced in a study of TIL therapy for anti-PD-1-resistant metastatic lung cancer. Time point of the sample: pre-treatment sample, taken before nivolumab and TIL therapy. Sequencing used immunoSEQ v3. Assay: immunoSEQ multiplex PCR; the TCRdb copy retains only in-frame clones and omits some. The sample contains about 46,000 clones, 80% to 90% of which appear only once. The specimen was blood, collected at baseline. These receptors came from a person aged 25 to 80 with non-small cell lung cancer.

The genes are TRBV6-1 and TRBJ1-1; TRBD1 matches 9 bases. Germline CDR1 and CDR2: MNHNS and SASEGT. V was pared by 0 bases and J by 4 bases, with 6 bases of the junction left unmatched. CDR3 length equals 16 residues. As DNA, the CDR3 is TGTGCCAGCAGTGAAGCTGAACAGGGGGCAATCACTGAAGCTTTCTTT. This translates into CASSEAEQGAITEAFF.

The chain carries TRBV28 and TRBJ1-6; D unclear. The V and J ends lost 4 bases and 5 bases respectively, with 0 bases between them. The CDR3 loop spans 11 amino acids. The germline CDR1 and CDR2 sequences are MDHEN and SYDVKM. This chain's CDR3 is CASSYNSPLHF. The CDR3 DNA reads as TGTGCCAGCAGTTATAATTCACCCCTCCACTTT.

In DNA form, the CDR3 reads TGTGCCAGCTCACAGGGATTGCTAGCTAACTATGGCTACACCTTC. It yields the protein CASSQGLLANYGYTF. The chain employs TRBV18 and TRBJ1-2; D not certain. The V end lost 4 bases, the J end lost 0 bases, and 12 bases lay between the germline ends. The length of the CDR3 is 15 residues. Germline CDR1 and CDR2: KGHSH and LQKENI.

This clone was counted once. V and J are TRBV28 and TRBJ2-3; D unclear. This CDR3 is 11 amino acids long. The V gene lost 7 bases and the J gene lost 6 bases, with 8 bases spanning the gap. CDR1 is MDHEN and CDR2 is SYDVKM in the germline V gene. For the CDR3, the DNA is TGTGCCAGCACCTCGGAGGATACGCAGTATTTT. This translates into CASTSEDTQYF. Using reference TRBV28 and TRBJ2-3 for the parts outside the CDR3, the full variable domain is DVKVTQSSRYLVKRTGEKVFLECVQDMDHENMFWYRQDPGLGLRLIYFSYDVKMKEKGDIPEGYSVSREKKERFSLILESASTNQTSMYLCASTSEDTQYFGPGTRLTVL.

The chain uses TRBV28 and TRBJ1-5; 8 bases line up with TRBD1. Trimming cost V 10 bases and J 7 bases; bases outside gene matches: 15. The CDR3 runs to 15 residues. Germline V gives CDR1 MDHEN, CDR2 SYDVKM. The CDR3 DNA follows: TGTGCCACCGACAGGGGAATTTGGGACATCCAGCCCCAGCATTTT. Protein: CATDRGIWDIQPQHF. Using reference TRBV28 and TRBJ1-5 for the parts outside the CDR3, the full variable domain is DVKVTQSSRYLVKRTGEKVFLECVQDMDHENMFWYRQDPGLGLRLIYFSYDVKMKEKGDIPEGYSVSREKKERFSLILESASTNQTSMYLCATDRGIWDIQPQHFGDGTRLSIL.

The V and J genes are TRBV11-3 and TRBJ2-5; TRBD2 agrees at 9 bases. This CDR3 is built from 13 residues. The V gene's germline CDR1 is SGHNT and CDR2 YENEEA. Unmatched junction bases numbered 4, after V lost 4 bases and J lost 7 bases. CDR3: CASSSPAGGTQYF. CDR3 DNA: TGTGCCAGCAGCTCCCCAGCGGGGGGGACCCAGTACTTC. Together with reference TRBV11-3 and TRBJ2-5, the CDR3 gives the full variable domain: EAGVVQSPRYKIIEKKQPVAFWCNPISGHNTLYWYLQNLGQGPELLIRYENEEAVDDSQLPKDRFSAERLKGVDSTLKIQPAELGDSAVYLCASSSPAGGTQYFGPGTRLLVL.

In its sample, this clone was seen a few times. This chain joins TRBV5-1 and TRBJ2-5; D may match TRBD1 or TRBD2 (6 bases each). The CDR3 sequence is 17 residues long. From germline, CDR1 is SGHRS and CDR2 YFSETQ. V was cut by 1 base and J by 2 bases, with 18 bases left in between. The DNA for the CDR3 is TGCGCCAGCAGCTTGAATCGGTCGGGGGCCTCTCAAGAGACCCAGTACTTC. Translated: CASSLNRSGASQETQYF.

The chain is built from TRBV7-8 and TRBJ2-1; weak D call: TRBD2 (5 bases). This CDR3 is built from 13 residues. Trimming stripped 8 bases from V and 5 bases from J, with 13 bases between. The germline V gene encodes CDR1 SGHVS and CDR2 FQNEAQ. The DNA for the CDR3 is TGTGCCAGCCACAGCGGTTTACACAATGAGCAGTTCTTC. Protein sequence: CASHSGLHNEQFF.

The chain is built from TRBV7-2 and TRBJ2-7; TRBD2 matches at 7 bases. The germline gives CDR1 SGHTA, CDR2 FQGNSA. CDR3 length: 14 residues. V lost 4 bases, J lost 7 bases, and 10 bases stayed unmatched. Written as DNA, the CDR3 is TGTGCCAGCAGCTCTCCCCGACTAGCTGGGGAGCAGTACTTC. Its translation is CASSSPRLAGEQYF.

This chain links TRBV11-2 with TRBJ2-3, with D possibly matching TRBD1 (5 bases). Deletions cut 1 base from V and 6 bases from J, with 14 bases between. The germline CDR1 and CDR2 sequences are SGHAT and FQNNGV. The CDR3 sequence is 15 residues long. As DNA, the CDR3 is TGTGCCAGCAGCTTAGTGGGTAGCAGGGCGGATACGCAGTATTTT. It codes for CASSLVGSRADTQYF.

The chain is built from TRBV15 and TRBJ1-5; TRBD1 matches 9 bases. CDR3 size: 16 residues. V was clipped by 7 bases and J by 6 bases; unmatched bases: 13. Germline CDR1 LNHNV, CDR2 YYDKDF (reference sequence). The CDR3 DNA follows: TGTGCCACCAAAACAGGGGGCGCATCATTCACTCAGCCCCAGCATTTT. It yields the protein CATKTGGASFTQPQHF.

Here the CDR3 DNA reads TGCAGTGCTAGTGGAGGGCCCCCTGAGCAGTTCTTC. Translated, it gives CSASGGPPEQFF. V and J are TRBV20-1 and TRBJ2-1; tentative D call: TRBD2 (6 bases). The CDR3 covers 12 residues. V lost 3 bases and J 9 bases, leaving 12 bases between the germline ends. Looked up from germline, CDR1 is DFQATT and CDR2 is SNEGSKA (reference sequence).

The V gene is TRBV5-1, the J gene TRBJ2-3, with D possibly being TRBD2 (6 bases). Trimming removed 7 bases from V and 3 bases from J, with 12 bases in between. In germline, CDR1 is SGHRS, CDR2 YFSETQ. This CDR3 comprises 13 residues. The CDR3 DNA follows: TGCGCCAGCGCGGGACTTATTACAGATACGCAGTATTTT. It is translated as CASAGLITDTQYF.

The rearrangement links TRBV6-6 to TRBJ2-2; D remains unclear. The CDR3 extends over 12 amino acids. V was clipped by 0 bases and J by 4 bases, with 0 bases between them. Germline-derived CDR1 and CDR2 are MNHNY and SVGAGI (reference sequence). Here the CDR3 reads CASSYSTGELFF. The DNA for the CDR3 is TGTGCCAGCAGTTACTCCACCGGGGAGCTGTTTTTT.

The rearrangement joins TRBV28 to TRBJ1-2; a weak D match, TRBD1 (6 bases). Per the germline V gene, CDR1 is MDHEN and CDR2 is SYDVKM. The CDR3 is made up of 11 amino acids. Trimming took off 9 bases at V and 4 bases at J, with 9 bases between the two ends. CDR3 protein: CASGGSYGYTF. The CDR3 coding sequence is TGTGCCAGTGGGGGCAGCTATGGCTACACCTTC.

Notes on this clone: The sample carries other DNA sequences with the same CDR3. The rearrangement links TRBV11-2 to TRBJ1-2; 7 nucleotides agree with TRBD1. This CDR3 spans 13 amino acids. The ends lost 5 bases at V and 3 bases at J; junction bases unmatched: 3. CDR1 SGHAT and CDR2 FQNNGV come from the germline V gene. Here the CDR3 reads CASSRTGDYGYTF. The CDR3 DNA sequence: TGTGCCAGCAGCCGCACAGGGGACTATGGCTACACCTTC.

The chain joins TRBV19 to TRBJ2-2; the D call may be TRBD1 or TRBD2 (5 bases each). Trimming removed 1 base from V and 3 bases from J, with 12 bases in between. This CDR3 has 16 amino acids. CDR1 and CDR2 from the germline V gene are LNHDA and SQIVND (reference sequence). CDR3 DNA: TGTGCCAGTAGTATAGTTGCAGGGAGACACACCGGGGAGCTGTTTTTT. This codes for CASSIVAGRHTGELFF.

The rearrangement joins TRBV4-3 to TRBJ2-2; D is undetermined. Germline CDR1 reads LGHNA; CDR2 reads YSLEER. This CDR3 is 14 amino acids long. Trimming stripped 3 bases from V and 6 bases from J, with 11 bases between. CDR3 sequence (DNA): TGCGCCAGCAGCCACGGTCTCGAGGCCGGGGAGCTGTTTTTT. Its protein product is CASSHGLEAGELFF.

The V gene is TRBV24-1, the J gene TRBJ2-1; D is tentatively TRBD1 or TRBD2 (7 bases each). From germline, CDR1 is KGHDR and CDR2 SFDVKD. The ends were cut back, 3 bases at V and 5 bases at J, with 16 bases in the middle. There are 16 residues in the CDR3. CDR3 sequence: CATSDPGRGRDNEQFF. DNA of the CDR3: TGTGCCACCAGTGATCCAGGCAGGGGGAGGGACAATGAGCAGTTCTTC.

The rearrangement links TRBV10-3 to TRBJ2-5; D not resolved. The V end was cut by 3 bases, the J end by 4 bases, with 12 bases between. This CDR3 contains 14 residues. Germline V gene data show CDR1 as ENHRY and CDR2 as SYGVKD. CDR3 bases: TGTGCCATCAGTGATCCTTGGGAAGGAGAGACCCAGTACTTC. Translation gives CAISDPWEGETQYF.

J is TRBJ2-1 and V is TRBV28; no reliable D call. This CDR3 is built from 14 residues. Germline V CDR1 and CDR2: MDHEN, SYDVKM. Trimming cost V 8 bases and J 6 bases, with 17 bases left between them. The CDR3 region is CASRRYDTGNEQFF. CDR3 DNA sequence: TGTGCCAGCCGACGTTACGATACTGGCAATGAGCAGTTCTTC.